These T cell receptor beta chains were read from a single sample in a study of T cell responses to AZD1222 COVID-19 vaccine. Using immunoSEQ multiplex PCR, the repertoire was profiled, and TCRdb retains in-frame clones only, with some absent. This repertoire shows around 150,000 clones, roughly 92% found once; its top ten account for approximately 0.6%. This specimen was peripheral blood, taken on day 0 of AZD1222 vaccination. These receptors originate from an adult in good health. Both conserved end residues are part of each CDR3. The D gene is left open where the match is weak. Not all rows give a size; the values are once, few, many and, for expanded clones, a class.

>NA|NA|TRBJ2-7|TRBV4-1
TGCGCCAGCAGCCAGGGATCGGCAGGCTACGAGCAGTACTTC
CASSQGSAGYEQYF
>NA|TRBD2|TRBJ2-1|TRBV7-9
TGTGCCAGCAGCCTAGTCCTAGCGGGAGGGCCCGATGAGCAGTTCTTC
CASSLVLAGGPDEQFF
>NA|NA|TRBJ1-5|TRBV6-5
TGTGCCAGCAGCCCCGGCTCAAATCAGCCCCAGCATTTT
CASSPGSNQPQHF
>NA|NA|TRBJ1-5|TRBV19
TGTGCCAGTAGACAGTTAGAGAGTTCCAATCAGCCCCAGCATTTT
CASRQLESSNQPQHF
>NA|NA|TRBJ2-1|TRBV24-1
TGTGCCACCAGTGATTTCGGGAACAATGAGCAGTTCTTC
CATSDFGNNEQFF
>NA|NA|TRBJ1-6|TRBV6-6
TGTGCCGGACACCCGGGCCCTAATTCACCCCTCCACTTT
CAGHPGPNSPLHF
>NA|NA|TRBJ1-1|TRBV11-2
TGTGCCAGCAGCTTAAAGGGGAACACTGAAGCTTTCTTT
CASSLKGNTEAFF
>NA|NA|TRBJ2-7|TRBV4-2
TGTGCCAGCAGCCAAGATGGCGCCTACGAGCAGTACTTC
CASSQDGAYEQYF
>NA|NA|TRBJ2-3|TRBV7-9
TGTGCCAGCAGCTTAGGGCGGAGTGGCACAGATACGCAGTATTTT
CASSLGRSGTDTQYF
>NA|NA|TRBJ1-1|TRBV2
TGTGCCAGCAGCTCCCAGGGAGGGGTCACTGAAGCTTTCTTT
CASSSQGGVTEAFF
>NA|TRBD1|TRBJ1-2|TRBV15
TGTGCCACCAGCGGGGTACAGGGGAACGGCTACACCTTC
CATSGVQGNGYTF
>once|NA|TRBJ1-1|TRBV10-3
TGTGCCATCAGTAGCCCCAGGACTGGAGCGAACACTGAAGCTTTCTTT
CAISSPRTGANTEAFF
>NA|NA|TRBJ1-1|TRBV29-1
TGCGGTGCCAGTTGGGAGACTGAAGCTTTCTTT
CGASWETEAFF
>NA|NA|TRBJ2-1|TRBV27
TGTGCCAGCAGTTTAGCGAGCTCCTACAATGAGCAGTTCTTC
CASSLASSYNEQFF
>NA|TRBD2|TRBJ2-5|TRBV4-1
TGCGCCAGCAGCCAGTCGACTAGCGGGAGTTTCGCCCAGTACTTC
CASSQSTSGSFAQYF
>NA|NA|TRBJ1-1|TRBV29-1
TGCAGCGTGAAGACAGGACCTGGAGCTTTCTTT
CSVKTGPGAFF
>NA|NA|TRBJ1-1|TRBV5-1
TGCGCCAGCAGCTTGAAAACTACAGGGACCAACACTGAAGCTTTCTTT
CASSLKTTGTNTEAFF
>NA|NA|TRBJ1-1|TRBV5-1
TGCGCCAGCAGCTTGTTCAGCAAGTATGAAGCTTTCTTT
CASSLFSKYEAFF
>NA|TRBD2|TRBJ2-1|TRBV19
TGTGCCAGTAGTATAGGTACCGGGACTAGCGGTAGGATAGAGCAGTTCTTC
CASSIGTGTSGRIEQFF
>NA|NA|TRBJ1-1|TRBV18
TGTGCCAGCTCCCCTAAGGTGGAGAGGTCTGAAGCTTTCTTT
CASSPKVERSEAFF
>NA|NA|TRBJ1-2|TRBV29-1
TGCAGCGTTGAAGCATCGGGACAATCCTATGGCTACACCTTC
CSVEASGQSYGYTF
>NA|NA|TRBJ1-1|TRBV19
TGTGCCAGTAGTATAGGCGGGGGCGCGGGGACTGAAGCTTTCTTT
CASSIGGGAGTEAFF
>NA|NA|TRBJ2-1|TRBV6-5
TGTGCCAGCAGTTACTCGATAGCGAGCTCCTACAATGAGCAGTTCTTC
CASSYSIASSYNEQFF
>NA|TRBD1|TRBJ1-2|TRBV27
TGTGCCAGCAGTCTCATAGGGATACAGGGGAGAGGGAGCTATGGCTACACCTTC
CASSLIGIQGRGSYGYTF
>NA|TRBD1|TRBJ2-5|TRBV30
TGTGCCTGGAGGGATCAGGGGGCAAGGGAGACCCAGTACTTC
CAWRDQGARETQYF
>NA|NA|TRBJ1-6|TRBV5-5
TGTGCCAGCAGCCCGGACGGGAATTCACCCCTCCACTTT
CASSPDGNSPLHF
>NA|NA|TRBJ2-1|TRBV28
TGTGCCAGCTCGCGGGCTTACAATGAGCAGTTCTTC
CASSRAYNEQFF
>few|NA|TRBJ2-1|TRBV6-5
TGTGCCAGCAGACTAGATTTCTACAATGAGCAGTTCTTC
CASRLDFYNEQFF
>NA|NA|TRBJ1-5|TRBV4-1
TGCGCCAGCAGCCAAGTGGGGGTTCAGCCCCAGCATTTT
CASSQVGVQPQHF
>NA|NA|TRBJ1-5|TRBV7-9
TGTGCCAGCAGCCCCCGGGGAGATCAGCCCCAGCATTTT
CASSPRGDQPQHF
>NA|TRBD2|TRBJ2-1|TRBV5-1
TGCGCCAGCAGCGGGACTAGCGGGATGCACGGCTCCTACAATGAGCAGTTCTTC
CASSGTSGMHGSYNEQFF
>NA|NA|TRBJ1-2|TRBV27
TGTGCCAGCAGTTTAGGGGAATCGCTACGCTATGGCTACACCTTC
CASSLGESLRYGYTF
>NA|NA|TRBJ2-7|TRBV7-6
TGTGCCAGCAGCTTAGCCAGACAGACAACCTACGAGCAGTACTTC
CASSLARQTTYEQYF
>NA|TRBD1|TRBJ1-1|TRBV7-9
TGTGCCAGCAGCCCCCGGCCCGGGACAGATCGGAACACTGAAGCTTTCTTT
CASSPRPGTDRNTEAFF
>NA|NA|TRBJ1-1|TRBV5-1
TGCGCCAGCAGCCTCTGGGGGAGGGCTGAAGCTTTCTTT
CASSLWGRAEAFF
>NA|NA|TRBJ1-6|TRBV7-9
TGTGCCAGCAGCTCGACGACATCCTGGTCACCCCTCCACTTT
CASSSTTSWSPLHF
>NA|TRBD2|TRBJ2-1|TRBV6-4
TGTGCCAGCAGTGTCGGGCAGGGGACTAGCATTGAGCAGTTCTTC
CASSVGQGTSIEQFF
>NA|NA|TRBJ1-1|TRBV28
TGTGCCAGCAGTTCCCAATACCTCTATACGACAGGACTGAACACTGAAGCTTTCTTT
CASSSQYLYTTGLNTEAFF
>NA|NA|TRBJ1-5|TRBV28
TGTGCCAGCAGATTGCAGGGTGGAGGCAATCAGCCCCAGCATTTT
CASRLQGGGNQPQHF
>NA|TRBD1|TRBJ1-1|TRBV4-1
TGCGCCAGCAGCCATGTAGACAGGGGACCTGAAGCTTTCTTT
CASSHVDRGPEAFF
>few|NA|TRBJ1-1|TRBV6-2/TRBV6-3
TGTGCCAGCAGTACGGGGGATGCGGTACGGAACACTGAAGCTTTCTTT
CASSTGDAVRNTEAFF
>NA|NA|TRBJ1-2|TRBV28
TGTGCCAGCAGTAAACCAGGGGAGTATGGCTACACCTTC
CASSKPGEYGYTF
>NA|NA|TRBJ2-6|TRBV5-8
TGTGCCAGCAGCTTGGGCCGTTTCTCTGGGGCCAACGTCCTGACTTTC
CASSLGRFSGANVLTF
>NA|NA|TRBJ1-1|TRBV21-1
TGTGCCAGCAGCAATATAAGGCAGTCGGCGGGGTCGGCTGAAGCTTTCTTT
CASSNIRQSAGSAEAFF
>NA|NA|TRBJ2-7|TRBV28
TGTGCCAGCAGTTTAAGGGCCCCAGGCGAGCAGTACTTC
CASSLRAPGEQYF
>NA|NA|TRBJ1-6|TRBV4-1
TGCGCCAGCAGCCAATCCGGCTCACCCCTCCACTTT
CASSQSGSPLHF
>NA|TRBD1|TRBJ1-5|TRBV19
TGTGCCAGTAGTAGCGCGATAGGGGGCGCCGGCAATCAGCCCCAGCATTTT
CASSSAIGGAGNQPQHF
>NA|TRBD1|TRBJ2-7|TRBV19
TGTGCCAGTAGTTGGACAGGCGACAGCTCCTACGAGCAGTACTTC
CASSWTGDSSYEQYF
>NA|TRBD1|TRBJ1-6|TRBV30
TGTGCCTGGTGCCTGGGACAGAGTAATTCACCCCTCCACTTT
CAWCLGQSNSPLHF
>NA|TRBD1|TRBJ1-4|TRBV5-1
TGCGCCAGCACGCGGGACAGGGTATCATGGGCTAATGAAAAACTGTTTTTT
CASTRDRVSWANEKLFF